This T cell receptor beta chain appears in the sequencing data of a study of beta chain features in type 1 diabetes. Findings and limits, study-wide: Using cDNA template may skew counts toward highly expressing activated cells. TCRB CDR3s were moderately but significantly shorter in Type 1 diabetes patients in all four CD4+ subsets.

This clone was recorded at least ten times. Antigen specificity is unknown. At one end, the junction sequence differs from germline, possibly due to a read error. Germline values: CDR1 SSHAT, CDR2 FNYEAQ (reference sequence). CDR3 size: 13 residues. The investigators reverse transcribed all of the isolated RNA, so they sequenced expressed TCRB transcripts. The study sequenced naive, central memory and regulatory T cell samples to an average of roughly 4 million reads. Only in-frame clones appear in the TCRdb table, and some are missing; sequencing was by immunoSEQ multiplex PCR. The sample includes more than 150,000 clones, around 10% seen only once; the top ten take approximately 2%.

Source material: central memory CD4+ T cells from blood. The receptor was derived from a man aged 18 to 29 in good health. The chain has TRBV7-7 and TRBJ2-1; possibly TRBD2 for D (5 bases). The CDR3 is CASSLATASEQFF. The DNA for the CDR3 is TGTGCTAGCAGCTTAGCGACGGCTTCGGAGCAGTTCTTC.